The source of this TCR beta chain is a study of OX40 agonist ivuxolimab in advanced cancers. Concerning the study at large: Ivuxolimab was a fully human IgG2 agonistic monoclonal antibody targeting the costimulatory receptor OX40 (CD134). Of the 50 to 55 dose-escalation patients, hepatocellular carcinoma was present in 19, melanoma in roughly 15, renal cell carcinoma in 9 and head and neck cancer in 9. Partial responses occurred in three dose-escalation patients, of whom one had hepatocellular carcinoma and two had cutaneous melanoma. In the dose-escalation cohort, approximately 80% of patients were male, and the mean age was approximately 60 years with a range of roughly 20 to 80. The point of sequencing TCRbeta in the periphery was to test whether ivuxolimab changed TCR sequence diversity and drove clonal T-cell expansion. Intravenous ivuxolimab was administered to patients every 2 weeks at six dose levels: 0.01, 0.1, 0.3, 1.5, 3 and 10 mg/kg. The monotherapy dose-escalation portion (N of about 50 patients) of the phase I ivuxolimab trial is reported in the paper. Prior anti-PD-1, anti-PD-L1 or anti-CTLA-4 therapy was permitted, and checkpoint inhibitors had been received by approximately 39% of dose-escalation patients.

For sequencing of the TCRbeta CDR3 region, genomic DNA was extracted from the sorted cells. The immunoSEQ Assay was used for sequencing of TCRbeta CDR3 regions. This immuneACCESS table, as held by TCRdb, lists in-frame sequences with V and J called but not all clones. Of the missing ones, under half trace to an unresolved V gene in checked studies; the others have no known cause. The sample yields roughly 13,000 clones; over 85% were counted once. The ten top clones hold under 25% of the sample. Here is what the overall study found, with its caveats: In the 0.1-3.0 mg/kg groups, partial responders had among the lowest normalized peripheral clonal expansion, particularly in CD8+ T cells. Low levels of normalized T-cell clonal expansion were also shown by some nonresponding patients. The antigen specificity of the clonally expanded peripheral T cells was not determined. On average, CD8+ T cells showed more expanded clones than CD4+ T cells after ivuxolimab. At doses of 0.1 to 3.0 mg/kg, clonal expansion of both CD4+ and CD8+ blood T cells was observed from baseline to week 6.

Patients with autoimmune disease history or receiving systemic immunosuppression were excluded from the trial. Peripheral blood for TCR sequencing was collected from all dose cohorts at baseline, on cycle 4 day 1, and on cycle 7 day 1. Samples came from an open-label, multicenter, first-in-human phase I dose-escalation trial of ivuxolimab. Adults with locally advanced or metastatic head and neck squamous cell, hepatocellular, melanoma or renal cell carcinoma were enrolled in the trial. Before TCR sequencing, CD4+ T cells and CD8+ T cells from peripheral blood were sorted into separate populations. Comments on this clone: Its binding antigen is unknown. No much larger clonotype is one base removed from it; base qualities were not supplied.

The sample consisted of CD4+ or CD8+ T cells sorted from blood, taken in a trial of the OX40 agonist ivuxolimab. The sequence was collected from an adult with an advanced solid tumor such as melanoma, head and neck, liver or kidney cancer.

The CDR3 amino acid sequence is: CASSQVQGVVYGYTF. The base sequence is TGTGCCAGCAGCCAAGTACAGGGGGTGGTTTATGGCTACACCTTC. This chain joins TRBV14 to TRBJ1-2; TRBD1 fits 8 bases in the junction. In the germline V gene, CDR1 corresponds to SGHDN and CDR2 to FVKESK. The CDR3 measures 15 amino acids from cysteine to phenylalanine. Kept here is only the CDR3 DNA, which spans 45 bases and is read in frame from base 1. Relative to germline, V is missing 1 base and J is missing 5 bases, with 6 bases of the junction outside any gene match. With all but the CDR3 taken from the reference TRBV14 and TRBJ1-2 genes, the full variable domain is: EAGVTQFPSHSVIEKGQTVTLRCDPISGHDNLYWYRRVMGKEIKFLLHFVKESKQDESGMPNNRFLAERTGGTYSTLKVQPAELEDSGVYFCASSQVQGVVYGYTFGSGTRLTVV.